Below are 14 T cell receptor beta chains sequenced from a single sample in a study of cytomegalovirus exposure and HLA in healthy donors. It was with 60 Vbeta and 13 Jbeta primers that the PCR ran. Only in-frame clones appear in the TCRdb table, and some are missing; sequencing was by immunoSEQ multiplex PCR. The profile covers under 150,000 clones, with roughly 79% appearing a single time and roughly 1.5% taken by the ten largest. Sequencing was done on a sample of PBMCs. The receptors here all came from a woman in her late teens or twenties in good health and CMV-seronegative.

The genes are TRBV5-4 and TRBJ1-1; a possible D gene is TRBD1 (6 bases). CDR3 length equals 13 residues. V was clipped by 4 bases and J by 0 bases, with 7 bases between them. Germline V gene sequence: CDR1 SGHNT, CDR2 YYREEE (reference sequence). The CDR3 nucleotides are TGTGCCAGCAGCAGGGACATGAACACTGAAGCTTTCTTT. Amino acid sequence: CASSRDMNTEAFF. The whole variable domain, remainder taken from reference TRBV5-4 and TRBJ1-1, is ETGVTQSPTHLIKTRGQQVTLRCSSQSGHNTVSWYQQALGQGPQFIFQYYREEENGRGNFPPRFSGLQFPNYSSELNVNALELDDSALYLCASSRDMNTEAFFGQGTRLTVV.

This clone was detected once. The V call is TRBV2, the J call TRBJ2-7, with TRBD1 matching over 9 bases. Germline V lookup: CDR1 SNHLY, CDR2 FYNNEI. The CDR3 is made up of 15 amino acids. V lost 8 bases to trimming and J lost 3 bases; unmatched junction nucleotides: 11. CDR3 bases: TGTGCCAGCGGCGGGATCCCGGGACAGGGCTACGAGCAGTACTTC. Its protein product is CASGGIPGQGYEQYF.

The chain has TRBV6-6 and TRBJ2-7; 11 bases match TRBD1. The germline V gene encodes CDR1 MNHNY and CDR2 SVGAGI (reference sequence). The CDR3 consists of 16 residues. Trimming removed 5 bases from V and 0 bases from J; junction bases left unmatched: 6. DNA of the CDR3: TGTGCCAGCAGTCCACGGACAGGGGGCAACTCCTACGAGCAGTACTTC. This encodes CASSPRTGGNSYEQYF.

The CDR3 reads CASSLGGGLADTQYF. The CDR3 DNA reads TGCGCCAGCAGCCTGGGCGGGGGGCTAGCAGATACGCAGTATTTT. The chain recombines TRBV5-1 with TRBJ2-3; 8 nucleotides line up with TRBD2. Looked up from germline, CDR1 is SGHRS and CDR2 is YFSETQ. The CDR3 has 15 residues. V was pared by 4 bases and J by 4 bases, with 8 bases of the junction left unmatched.

The chain has TRBV28 and TRBJ1-6, with TRBD1 identical over 9 bases. CDR1 is MDHEN and CDR2 is SYDVKM in the germline V gene. CDR3 length: 15 amino acids. The V segment lost 2 bases and the J segment 9 bases; nucleotides outside the gene matches: 5. CDR3 nucleotide sequence: TGTGCCAGCAGTTTAGGGGGACAGGGAGTTTCACCCCTCCACTTT. This translates into CASSLGGQGVSPLHF. Based on the CDR3 plus reference TRBV28 and TRBJ1-6, the full variable domain is DVKVTQSSRYLVKRTGEKVFLECVQDMDHENMFWYRQDPGLGLRLIYFSYDVKMKEKGDIPEGYSVSREKKERFSLILESASTNQTSMYLCASSLGGQGVSPLHFGNGTRLTVT.

This clone was observed a handful of times. V gene TRBV19 combines with J gene TRBJ2-1; D is ambiguous. Germline values: CDR1 LNHDA, CDR2 SQIVND (reference sequence). This CDR3 is built from 14 residues. V was cut by 4 bases and J by 1 base, with 8 bases left in between. The CDR3 DNA is TGTGCCAGTAGTACAACAGATTCCTACAATGAGCAGTTCTTC. Protein: CASSTTDSYNEQFF.

CDR3 region: CASRKTGQETQYF. In nucleotides, the CDR3 is TGTGCCAGCAGAAAAACAGGCCAAGAGACCCAGTACTTC. The chain has TRBV6-5 and TRBJ2-5; D is perhaps TRBD1 (5 bases). V lost 6 bases and J lost 1, with 9 bases in between. CDR1 and CDR2 (germline): MNHEY, SVGAGI. The CDR3 extends over 13 amino acids.

The chain combines TRBV6-1 with TRBJ2-2; no firm D call. CDR3 length equals 15 residues. The V end was cut by 6 bases, the J end by 0 bases, with 11 bases between. Per germline, CDR1 MNHNS and CDR2 SASEGT. CDR3: CASRETVTNTGELFF. The CDR3 region has the DNA TGTGCCAGCAGGGAAACAGTTACGAACACCGGGGAGCTGTTTTTT.

This chain connects TRBV6-1 to TRBJ2-7; 9 nucleotides align to TRBD2. Germline CDR1 MNHNS, CDR2 SASEGT. The CDR3 loop spans 16 amino acids. V dropped 4 bases and J dropped 6; count of bases not matched to a gene: 13. In DNA, the CDR3 is TGTGCCAGCAGTGGCCGGGCGGGGGGGTTCAGTGGCGAGCAGTACTTC. The encoded protein is CASSGRAGGFSGEQYF.

The sample holds a few counts of this clone. The chain employs TRBV2 and TRBJ1-5; 8 bases line up with TRBD1. Trimming removed 7 bases from V and 3 bases from J; junction bases left unmatched: 11. CDR1 and CDR2 (germline): SNHLY, FYNNEI. This CDR3 is 16 amino acids long. The DNA of the CDR3 is TGTGCCAGCAAATCGGCAGGGGGCATGGACAATCAGCCCCAGCATTTT. Encoded protein: CASKSAGGMDNQPQHF.

This clone occurred once. The CDR3 DNA reads TGTGCCAGCAGCTCTCTCGCGGGCACTGAAGCTTTCTTT. Encoded protein: CASSSLAGTEAFF. This chain connects TRBV11-2 to TRBJ1-1; D not certain. Germline V gene data show CDR1 as SGHAT and CDR2 as FQNNGV. V dropped 4 bases and J dropped 4 bases, with 10 bases sitting between them. The CDR3 runs 13 residues.

In its sample, this clone ranks as medium-sized. The rearrangement uses TRBV19 and TRBJ1-1, with TRBD1 matching 7 bases. The CDR3 runs 14 residues. The germline gives CDR1 LNHDA, CDR2 SQIVND (reference sequence). With V trimmed by 3 bases and J by 10 bases, 11 bases remained unmatched. In DNA form, the CDR3 reads TGTGCCAGTAGTATGGGAAGGGGGCCCCCGCGAGCTTTCTTT. It specifies CASSMGRGPPRAFF.

The J gene is TRBJ2-7, the V gene TRBV5-1, with 8 nucleotides matching TRBD1. Trimming took 0 bases from V and 2 from J; bases not matched to a gene: 1. The CDR3 sequence is 14 residues long. From germline, CDR1 is SGHRS and CDR2 YFSETQ. The chain's CDR3 is CASSLEDRAYEQYF. CDR3 nucleotides: TGCGCCAGCAGCTTGGAGGACAGGGCCTACGAGCAGTACTTC.

V and J are TRBV4-1 and TRBJ2-5, with a tentative D call TRBD1 (6 bases). The length of the CDR3 is 13 residues. Germline V gene data show CDR1 as MGHRA and CDR2 as YSYEKL. V was shortened by 4 bases and J by 3 bases, with 9 bases between the two germline ends. The CDR3 region is CASSLGQKETQYF. CDR3 nucleotides: TGCGCCAGCAGCCTCGGACAGAAAGAGACCCAGTACTTC.